Shown below are 10 T cell receptor beta chains from a single sample sequenced in a study of identical twins. TCRdb recomputed calls from the 5' RACE reads with MiXCR, one row per CDR3 protein. The table shows about 1.7 million distinct CDR3 sequences, with 25% to 35% occurring only once. Sequencing was done on a sample of cord blood. The receptor set was obtained from a newborn girl in good health.

The chain employs TRBV6-6 and TRBJ2-4, with TRBD1 identical over 9 bases. J lost 2 bases, V lost 8 bases, and 10 bases had no gene match. The V gene's germline CDR1 is MNHNY and CDR2 SVGAGI (reference sequence). The length of the CDR3 is 16 residues. For the CDR3, the DNA is TGTGCCAGCGCGTTTGGGACAGGGAGAACCAAAAACATTCAGTACTTC. It specifies CASAFGTGRTKNIQYF.

The chain joins TRBV28 to TRBJ2-1; D might be TRBD1 or TRBD2, each matching 5 bases. This CDR3 has 12 amino acids. Per germline, CDR1 MDHEN and CDR2 SYDVKM. Trimming removed 5 bases from V and 10 bases from J, with 12 bases in between. DNA of the CDR3: TGTGCCAGCAGTCAGACGAGGGACGAGCAGTTCTTC. The encoded protein is CASSQTRDEQFF.

This clonotype showed up just a few times. The chain carries TRBV20-1 and TRBJ2-1; either TRBD1 or TRBD2 may supply D (5 bases each). In germline, CDR1 is DFQATT, CDR2 SNEGSKA (reference sequence). Trimming pared 1 base from V and 3 bases from J, leaving 13 bases between. This CDR3 spans 15 amino acids. CDR3: CSARVGTRGYNEQFF. The CDR3 bases are TGCAGTGCTAGAGTAGGTACTAGGGGCTACAATGAGCAGTTCTTC.

The J gene is TRBJ1-4, the V gene TRBV12-5; a weak D match, TRBD1 (5 bases). The V end was cut by 4 bases, the J end by 4 bases, with 7 bases between. This CDR3 is built from 13 residues. CDR1 LGHNT and CDR2 FRNRAP come from the germline V gene. In DNA, the CDR3 is TGTGCTAGTGGTTCCCAGGGTAATGAAAAACTGTTTTTT. The encoded protein is CASGSQGNEKLFF.

The chain recombines TRBV15 with TRBJ2-5, with D uncertain. CDR3 length: 15 residues. Germline assignment: CDR1 LNHNV and CDR2 YYDKDF (reference sequence). Trimming removed 0 bases from V and 11 bases from J, with 19 bases in between. Here the CDR3 DNA reads TGTGCCACCAGCAGAGAGCGGCGGATCCGCAATGAGCAGTACTTC. It specifies CATSRERRIRNEQYF.

Only a few counts were recorded for this clonotype. The rearrangement joins TRBV9 to TRBJ2-7; 9 bases map to TRBD2. The CDR3 runs 16 residues. Trimming took 2 bases from V and 7 from J; bases not matched to a gene: 13. The germline CDR1 and CDR2 sequences are SGDLS and YYNGEE. The CDR3 here is CASSVGGRDLGNEQYF. DNA for the CDR3: TGTGCCAGCAGCGTTGGCGGGAGGGACCTCGGCAATGAGCAGTACTTC.

This clonotype was observed a handful of times. This sequence joins TRBV20-1 and TRBJ2-3, with TRBD1 identical over 9 bases. Germline CDR1 and CDR2: DFQATT and SNEGSKA (reference sequence). V trimming: 2 bases; J trimming: 4 bases; junction bases outside the gene matches: 4. The CDR3 runs 14 residues. The CDR3: CSARPQGAADTQYF. CDR3 DNA: TGCAGTGCTAGACCACAGGGGGCCGCAGATACGCAGTATTTT.

This clonotype turned up a few times. This chain links TRBV20-1 with TRBJ2-7, with 9 bases fitting TRBD2. In germline, CDR1 is DFQATT, CDR2 SNEGSKA (reference sequence). J lost 1 base, V lost 6 bases, and 10 bases had no gene match. The CDR3 is 15 residues long. The CDR3 bases are TGCAGTGCCGACCCTCTAGCGGGACGGTCCTACGAGCAGTACTTC. It is translated as CSADPLAGRSYEQYF.

This chain joins TRBV5-6 and TRBJ1-3; TRBD1 might be the D (5 bases). Trimming stripped 4 bases from V and 0 bases from J, with 17 bases between. Germline CDR1 is SGHDT and CDR2 is YYEEEE. This CDR3 is 17 amino acids long. The CDR3 DNA follows: TGTGCCAGCAGCACAATTACAGGAGGTCACTCTGGAAACACCATATATTTT. This translates into CASSTITGGHSGNTIYF. The full variable domain, with the rest looked up from reference TRBV5-6 and TRBJ1-3, is DAGVTQSPTHLIKTRGQQVTLRCSPKSGHDTVSWYQQALGQGPQFIFQYYEEEERQRGNFPDRFSGHQFPNYSSELNVNALLLGDSALYLCASSTITGGHSGNTIYFGEGSWLTVV.

The chain combines TRBV3-1 with TRBJ2-1, with D unresolved. The CDR3 consists of 12 residues. CDR1 LGHDT and CDR2 YNNKEL come from the germline V gene (reference sequence). Trimming shortened V by 0 bases and J by 8 bases, and 5 bases separated the two germline ends. CDR3 loop: CASSQDRDEQFF. Here the CDR3 DNA reads TGTGCCAGCAGCCAAGATAGAGATGAGCAGTTCTTC.